This T cell receptor (beta chain) came from a study of blood T cell repertoires in COVID-19. Whole-study context: The United States, Italy and Spain were the sources of the acute and convalescent COVID-19 samples. T cells, B-cell-depleted T cells, or PBMCs provided the cDNA or gDNA that served as material.

Trimming removed 1 base from V and 4 bases from J; junction bases left unmatched: 3. This CDR3 has 14 residues. CDR1 and CDR2 (germline): LGHNA, YSLEER. Per the authors' pipeline: For nucleated cells, counts were estimated from reference gene primer amplification. The protocol was immunoSEQ multiplex PCR, while the TCRdb copy is restricted to in-frame clones and leaves out a portion. V, J and clone size were drawn from that table, and D and trimming were deduced from the DNA. This sample carries 150,000 or so clones, 65% to 90% of them seen once, and the ten largest clones take around 7.2%. This clonotype was sampled from a woman between 45 and 65 years old in a cohort sampled during active or convalescent COVID-19. The sequenced material came from peripheral blood. This chain uses TRBV4-3 with TRBJ1-1; 7 positions agree with TRBD1. In DNA form, the CDR3 reads TGCGCCAGCAGCCAAGCAGGGGGTGGCACTGAAGCTTTCTTT. This gives the protein CASSQAGGGTEAFF.